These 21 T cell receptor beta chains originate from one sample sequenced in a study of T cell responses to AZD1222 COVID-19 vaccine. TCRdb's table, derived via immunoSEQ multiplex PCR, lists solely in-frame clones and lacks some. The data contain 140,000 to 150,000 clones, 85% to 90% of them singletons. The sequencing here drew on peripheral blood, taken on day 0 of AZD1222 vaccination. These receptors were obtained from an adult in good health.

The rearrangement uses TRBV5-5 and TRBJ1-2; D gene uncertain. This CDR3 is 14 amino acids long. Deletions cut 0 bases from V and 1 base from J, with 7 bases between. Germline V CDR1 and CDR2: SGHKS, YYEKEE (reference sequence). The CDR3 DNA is TGTGCCAGCAGCTTGGTATCCCTTAACTATGGCTACACCTTC. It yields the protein CASSLVSLNYGYTF.

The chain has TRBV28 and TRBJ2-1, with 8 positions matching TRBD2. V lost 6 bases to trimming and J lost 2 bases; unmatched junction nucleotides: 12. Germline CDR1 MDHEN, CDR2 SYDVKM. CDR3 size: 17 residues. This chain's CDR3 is CASSPAAGAGAYNEQFF. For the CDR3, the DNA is TGTGCCAGCAGCCCCGCCGCTGGAGCGGGGGCCTACAATGAGCAGTTCTTC.

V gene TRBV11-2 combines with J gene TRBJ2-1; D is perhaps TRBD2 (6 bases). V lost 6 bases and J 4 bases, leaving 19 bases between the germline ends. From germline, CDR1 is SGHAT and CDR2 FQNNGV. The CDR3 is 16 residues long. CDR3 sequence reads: CASRRIGGPGYNEQFF. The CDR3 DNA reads TGTGCCAGCAGACGAATAGGAGGGCCCGGGTACAATGAGCAGTTCTTC.

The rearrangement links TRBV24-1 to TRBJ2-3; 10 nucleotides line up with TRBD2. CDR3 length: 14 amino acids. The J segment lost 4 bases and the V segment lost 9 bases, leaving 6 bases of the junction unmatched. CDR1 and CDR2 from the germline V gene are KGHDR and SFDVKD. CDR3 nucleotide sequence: TGTGCCACCCAAGCGGGAGGGCCTTCAGATACGCAGTATTTT. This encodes CATQAGGPSDTQYF.

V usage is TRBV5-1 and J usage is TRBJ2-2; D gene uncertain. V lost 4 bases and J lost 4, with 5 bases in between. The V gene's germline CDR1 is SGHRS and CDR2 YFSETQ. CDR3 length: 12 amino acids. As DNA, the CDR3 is TGCGCCAGCAGCCTGCTCACCGGGGAGCTGTTTTTT. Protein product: CASSLLTGELFF. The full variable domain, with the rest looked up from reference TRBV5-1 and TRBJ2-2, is KAGVTQTPRYLIKTRGQQVTLSCSPISGHRSVSWYQQTPGQGLQFLFEYFSETQRNKGNFPGRFSGRQFSNSRSEMNVSTLELGDSALYLCASSLLTGELFFGEGSRLTVL.

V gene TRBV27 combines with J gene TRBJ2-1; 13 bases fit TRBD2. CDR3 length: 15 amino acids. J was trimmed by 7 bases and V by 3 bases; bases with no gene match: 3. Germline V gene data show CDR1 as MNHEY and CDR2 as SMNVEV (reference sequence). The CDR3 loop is CASSFWTSGSNEQFF. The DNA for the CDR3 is TGTGCCAGCAGTTTTTGGACTAGCGGGAGTAATGAGCAGTTCTTC.

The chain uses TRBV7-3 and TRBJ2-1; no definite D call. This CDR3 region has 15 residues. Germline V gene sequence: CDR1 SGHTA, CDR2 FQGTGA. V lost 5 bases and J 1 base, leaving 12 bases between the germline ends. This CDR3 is CASSPVSVSYNEQFF. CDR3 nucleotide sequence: TGTGCCAGCAGCCCGGTATCCGTGTCCTACAATGAGCAGTTCTTC. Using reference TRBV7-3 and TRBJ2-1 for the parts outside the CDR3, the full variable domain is GAGVSQTPSNKVTEKGKYVELRCDPISGHTALYWYRQSLGQGPEFLIYFQGTGAADDSGLPNDRFFAVRPEGSVSTLKIQRTERGDSAVYLCASSPVSVSYNEQFFGPGTRLTVL.

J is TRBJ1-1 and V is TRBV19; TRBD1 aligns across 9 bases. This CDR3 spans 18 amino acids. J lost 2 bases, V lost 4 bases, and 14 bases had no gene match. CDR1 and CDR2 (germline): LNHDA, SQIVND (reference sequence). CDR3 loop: CASSRAGTGRKKNTEAFF. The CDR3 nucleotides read TGTGCCAGTAGTAGGGCCGGGACAGGGAGGAAGAAAAACACTGAAGCTTTCTTT. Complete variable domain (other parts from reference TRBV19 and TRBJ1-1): DGGITQSPKYLFRKEGQNVTLSCEQNLNHDAMYWYRQDPGQGLRLIYYSQIVNDFQKGDIAEGYSVSREKKESFPLTVTSAQKNPTAFYLCASSRAGTGRKKNTEAFFGQGTRLTVV.

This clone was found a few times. The CDR3 sequence: CASSPLNAYQETQYF. CDR3 nucleotides: TGCGCCAGCAGCCCCCTTAACGCCTACCAAGAGACCCAGTACTTC. J is TRBJ2-5 and V is TRBV4-1; no definite D call. The CDR3 extends over 15 amino acids. V was shortened by 4 bases and J by 0 bases, with 12 bases between the two germline ends. Germline CDR1 and CDR2: MGHRA and YSYEKL.

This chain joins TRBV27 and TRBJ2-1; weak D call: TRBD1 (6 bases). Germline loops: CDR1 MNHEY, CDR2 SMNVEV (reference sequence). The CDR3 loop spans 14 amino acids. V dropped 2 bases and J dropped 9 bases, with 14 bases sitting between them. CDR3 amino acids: CASSLGGAVGEQFF. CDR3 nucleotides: TGTGCCAGCAGTTTAGGGGGCGCCGTAGGTGAGCAGTTCTTC.

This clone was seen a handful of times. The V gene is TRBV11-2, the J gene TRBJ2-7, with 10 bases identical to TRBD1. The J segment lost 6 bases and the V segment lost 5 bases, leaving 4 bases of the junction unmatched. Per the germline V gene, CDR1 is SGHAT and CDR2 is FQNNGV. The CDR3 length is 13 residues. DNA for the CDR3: TGTGCCAGCAGCCAGGGACAGGGGAGCGAGCAGTACTTC. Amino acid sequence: CASSQGQGSEQYF.

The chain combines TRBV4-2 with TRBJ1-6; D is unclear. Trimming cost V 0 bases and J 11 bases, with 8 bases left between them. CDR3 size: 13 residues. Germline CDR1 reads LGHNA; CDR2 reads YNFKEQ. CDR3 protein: CASSQDQVPPLHF. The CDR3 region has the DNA TGTGCCAGCAGCCAAGATCAGGTCCCACCCCTCCACTTT.

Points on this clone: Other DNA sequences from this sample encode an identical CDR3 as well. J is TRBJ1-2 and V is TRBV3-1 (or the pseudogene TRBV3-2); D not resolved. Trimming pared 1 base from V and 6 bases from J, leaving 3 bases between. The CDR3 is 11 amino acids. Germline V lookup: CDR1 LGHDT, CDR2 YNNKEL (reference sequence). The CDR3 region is CASSQVNGYTF. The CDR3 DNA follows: TGTGCCAGCAGCCAAGTCAATGGCTACACCTTC.

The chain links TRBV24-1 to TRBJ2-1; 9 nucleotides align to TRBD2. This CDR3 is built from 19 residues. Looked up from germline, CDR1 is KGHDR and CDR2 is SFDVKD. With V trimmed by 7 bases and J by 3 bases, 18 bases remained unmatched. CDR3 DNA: TGTGCCACCAGCCGCGGTGGTTTGGCGGGAGGGCCGGGCTACAATGAGCAGTTCTTC. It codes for CATSRGGLAGGPGYNEQFF.

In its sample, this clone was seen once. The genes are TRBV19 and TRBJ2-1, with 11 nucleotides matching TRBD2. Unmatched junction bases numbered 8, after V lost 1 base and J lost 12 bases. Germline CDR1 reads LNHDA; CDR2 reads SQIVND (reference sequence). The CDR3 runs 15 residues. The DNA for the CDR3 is TGTGCCAGTAGTATAGGAGGGACTAGCGGACAGGGGCAGTTCTTC. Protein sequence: CASSIGGTSGQGQFF.

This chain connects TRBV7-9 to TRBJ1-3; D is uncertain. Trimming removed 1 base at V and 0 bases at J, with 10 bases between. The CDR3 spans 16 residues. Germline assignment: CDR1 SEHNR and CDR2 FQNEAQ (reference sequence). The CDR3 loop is CASSLESRISGNTIYF. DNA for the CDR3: TGTGCCAGCAGCTTAGAGTCGAGGATCTCTGGAAACACCATATATTTT.

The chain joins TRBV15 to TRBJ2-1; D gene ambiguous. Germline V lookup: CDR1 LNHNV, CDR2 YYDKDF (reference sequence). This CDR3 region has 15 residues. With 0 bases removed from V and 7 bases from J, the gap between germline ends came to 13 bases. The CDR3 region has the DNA TGTGCCACCAGCAGAGATAGAGGATCGGTTAATGAGCAGTTCTTC. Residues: CATSRDRGSVNEQFF.

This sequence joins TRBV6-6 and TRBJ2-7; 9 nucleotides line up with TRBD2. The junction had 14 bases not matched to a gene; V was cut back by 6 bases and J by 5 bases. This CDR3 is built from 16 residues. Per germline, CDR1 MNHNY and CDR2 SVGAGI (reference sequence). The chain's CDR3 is CASRTDLAGSVDEQYF. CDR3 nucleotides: TGTGCCAGCAGGACCGACCTAGCGGGAAGCGTCGACGAGCAGTACTTC.

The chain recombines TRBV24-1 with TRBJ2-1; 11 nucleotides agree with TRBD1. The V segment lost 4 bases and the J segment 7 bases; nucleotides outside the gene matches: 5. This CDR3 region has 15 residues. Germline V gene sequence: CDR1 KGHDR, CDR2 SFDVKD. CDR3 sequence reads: CATSEPGTGGNEQFF. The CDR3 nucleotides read TGTGCCACCAGTGAGCCCGGGACAGGGGGAAATGAGCAGTTCTTC.

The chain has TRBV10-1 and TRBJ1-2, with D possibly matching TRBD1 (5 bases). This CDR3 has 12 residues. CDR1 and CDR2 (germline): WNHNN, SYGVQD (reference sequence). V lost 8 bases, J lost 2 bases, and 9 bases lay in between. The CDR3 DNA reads TGCGCCAGCCAGGGACGGAACTATGGCTACACCTTC. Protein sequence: CASQGRNYGYTF.

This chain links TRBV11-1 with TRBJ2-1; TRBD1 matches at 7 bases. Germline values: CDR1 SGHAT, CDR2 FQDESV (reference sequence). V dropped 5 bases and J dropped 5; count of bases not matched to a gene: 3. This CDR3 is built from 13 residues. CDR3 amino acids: CASSLTGDNEQFF. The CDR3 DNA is TGTGCCAGCAGCCTAACAGGGGACAATGAGCAGTTCTTC.